This T cell receptor (beta chain) emerged from a study of T cells after posttransplantation cyclophosphamide. Libraries were prepared by immunoSEQ multiplex PCR; TCRdb keeps only in-frame clonotypes and omits some of them. The data show about 28,000 clones, 75% to 90% seen once. V lost 1 base and J lost 0; bases outside the gene matches: 6. Germline lookup yields CDR1 SGHVS and CDR2 FNYEAQ. This CDR3 has 16 amino acids. V usage is TRBV7-6 and J usage is TRBJ2-7, with 7 positions matching TRBD2. The sequence was obtained from a man aged 50-60 years. The sequenced sample consisted of PBMCs. This CDR3 is CASSLGLAKISYEQYF. The DNA for the CDR3 is TGTGCCAGCAGCTTAGGACTAGCTAAGATCTCCTACGAGCAGTACTTC. Full variable domain (outside the CDR3, taken from reference TRBV7-6 and TRBJ2-7): GAGVSQSPRYKVTKRGQDVALRCDPISGHVSLYWYRQALGQGPEFLTYFNYEAQQDKSGLPNDRFSAERPEGSISTLTIQRTEQRDSAMYRCASSLGLAKISYEQYFGPGTRLTVT.